Below are 31 T cell receptor beta chains sequenced from a single sample in a study of monozygotic twins with cystic fibrosis. The repertoire was sequenced with immunoSEQ multiplex PCR; TCRdb's copy has only in-frame clones and lacks some. The table shows around 23,000 clones, with approximately 90% occurring only once. Sequenced input: blood. The source is a girl under 10 years old with cystic fibrosis.

The rearrangement joins TRBV9 to TRBJ1-2; 8 nucleotides agree with TRBD1. The germline V gene encodes CDR1 SGDLS and CDR2 YYNGEE. With 3 bases clipped from V and 6 bases from J, the junction kept 4 bases outside the gene matches. The CDR3 totals 13 residues. CDR3 protein: CASSEGQVDGYTF. In nucleotides, the CDR3 is TGTGCCAGCAGCGAGGGACAGGTGGATGGCTACACCTTC. Full variable domain (remainder filled in from reference TRBV9 and TRBJ1-2): DSGVTQTPKHLITATGQRVTLRCSPRSGDLSVYWYQQSLDQGLQFLIQYYNGEERAKGNILERFSAQQFPDLHSELNLSSLELGDSALYFCASSEGQVDGYTFGSGTRLTVV.

CDR3 amino acids: CATSSWGSGNTIYF. CDR3 nucleotides: TGTGCCACCAGCAGTTGGGGCTCTGGAAACACCATATATTTT. The chain links TRBV15 to TRBJ1-3; D unresolved. The CDR3 covers 14 residues. CDR1 and CDR2 (germline): LNHNV, YYDKDF (reference sequence). V was pared by 3 bases and J by 0 bases, with 6 bases between.

This rearrangement joins TRBV11-3 to TRBJ1-1; weak D call: TRBD1 (6 bases). V was trimmed by 1 base and J by 9 bases, leaving 12 bases between them. The CDR3 is 13 residues long. CDR1 SGHNT and CDR2 YENEEA come from the germline V gene. CDR3 protein: CASSLVRGEKAFF. The CDR3 region has the DNA TGTGCCAGCAGCTTAGTCAGGGGTGAAAAAGCTTTCTTT.

The chain is built from TRBV7-2 and TRBJ2-7; 16 nucleotides line up with TRBD2. Germline CDR1 is SGHTA and CDR2 is FQGNSA. The junction had 8 bases not matched to a gene; V was cut back by 2 bases and J by 7 bases. The CDR3 spans 17 residues. The CDR3 spells CASSLRFGTSGGVEQYF. The DNA of the CDR3 is TGTGCCAGCAGCTTACGCTTCGGGACTAGCGGGGGGGTGGAGCAGTACTTC.

The V and J genes are TRBV2 and TRBJ2-2; D unresolved. V was clipped by 2 bases and J by 6 bases, with 7 bases between them. Germline CDR1 reads SNHLY; CDR2 reads FYNNEI. CDR3 length: 13 residues. The CDR3 nucleotides read TGTGCCAGCAGTGAAATAGTGTCCGGGGAGCTGTTTTTT. As protein: CASSEIVSGELFF.

This clone was recorded a few times. The chain joins TRBV11-2 to TRBJ2-3; the D gene is possibly TRBD2 (5 bases). CDR3 length equals 13 residues. Trimming cost V 6 bases and J 3 bases, with 10 bases left between them. CDR1 and CDR2 (germline): SGHAT, FQNNGV. As DNA, the CDR3 is TGTGCCAGCAGTTTTACGGGAACAGATACGCAGTATTTT. Its translation: CASSFTGTDTQYF.

The V call is TRBV7-9, the J call TRBJ2-7, with D perhaps TRBD1 (5 bases). This CDR3 is 13 amino acids long. Between the trimmed V and J ends, which lost 5 bases and 5 bases, there was a span of 13 bases. The germline gives CDR1 SEHNR, CDR2 FQNEAQ (reference sequence). The CDR3 loop reads CASSPRGGHEQYF. CDR3 nucleotides: TGTGCCAGCAGCCCTAGGGGCGGCCACGAGCAGTACTTC.

This rearrangement joins TRBV6-5 to TRBJ2-7; 8 nucleotides match TRBD1. The CDR3 is 15 residues long. In germline, CDR1 is MNHEY, CDR2 SVGAGI. Unmatched junction bases numbered 6, after V lost 2 bases and J lost 3 bases. CDR3 sequence (DNA): TGTGCCAGCAGTTACACCGGGACAGGAGACTACGAGCAGTACTTC. This codes for CASSYTGTGDYEQYF.

J is TRBJ1-1 and V is TRBV19; D ambiguous. This CDR3 has 16 residues. V shed 7 bases and J shed 2 bases, with 20 bases lying between them. Germline CDR1 is LNHDA and CDR2 is SQIVND (reference sequence). The CDR3 DNA reads TGTGCCAGTATGAAATTTTGGGAAGTCGTAAACACTGAAGCTTTCTTT. Protein product: CASMKFWEVVNTEAFF.

This chain links TRBV29-1 with TRBJ1-1; D ambiguous. Deletions cut 7 bases from V and 4 bases from J, with 10 bases between. CDR3 length equals 11 residues. The V gene's germline CDR1 is SQVTM and CDR2 ANQGSEA. CDR3 sequence reads: CSAAPGTEAFF. Written as DNA, the CDR3 is TGCAGCGCCGCCCCAGGCACTGAAGCTTTCTTT.

V usage is TRBV5-1 and J usage is TRBJ1-2; D unclear. Germline V lookup: CDR1 SGHRS, CDR2 YFSETQ. This CDR3 has 13 residues. The V end lost 0 bases, the J end lost 0 bases, and 3 bases lay between the germline ends. CDR3 nucleotide sequence: TGCGCCAGCAGCTTGGAACCTAACTATGGCTACACCTTC. This translates into CASSLEPNYGYTF.

This chain joins TRBV6-1 and TRBJ2-2, with 12 bases that match TRBD2. CDR1 is MNHNS and CDR2 is SASEGT in the germline V gene. V shed 6 bases, J shed 2 bases, and the junction held 7 bases outside the gene matches. The CDR3 is 17 amino acids. CDR3 DNA: TGTGCCAGCAGAGAAAGGACTAGCGGGGATAACACCGGGGAGCTGTTTTTT. Its translation: CASRERTSGDNTGELFF.

The rearrangement links TRBV1 to TRBJ1-6. TRBV1 is a pseudogene segment. The CDR3 totals 11 residues. The CDR3 DNA reads TGCACCCAAGGTAAGGATTCACCCCTCCACTTT. Residues: CTQGKDSPLHF.

The rearrangement joins TRBV27 to TRBJ1-2; 7 nucleotides align to TRBD1. The CDR3 totals 16 residues. Trimming at V came to 4 bases and at J to 0 bases, leaving 8 bases not matched to a gene. Germline loops: CDR1 MNHEY, CDR2 SMNVEV (reference sequence). This CDR3 reads CASSWGQPLTNYGYTF. The DNA of the CDR3 is TGTGCCAGCAGTTGGGGACAGCCATTAACTAACTATGGCTACACCTTC.

The chain recombines TRBV19 with TRBJ1-5; TRBD1 might be the D (5 bases). In germline, CDR1 is LNHDA, CDR2 SQIVND (reference sequence). The CDR3 length is 14 residues. V was pared by 8 bases and J by 7 bases, with 18 bases between. DNA of the CDR3: TGTGCCAGTGGTCCCCCAGGGAGAGGACAGCCCCAGCATTTT. Translation: CASGPPGRGQPQHF.

The chain joins TRBV5-8 to TRBJ1-2; 7 bases align to TRBD1. The CDR3 covers 17 residues. Trimming removed 4 bases from V and 1 base from J; junction bases left unmatched: 13. Germline V gives CDR1 SGHTS, CDR2 YDEGEE. The CDR3 DNA reads as TGTGCCAGCAGCCCGCCCTCGGGTGGGACAGATAACTATGGCTACACCTTC. Protein sequence: CASSPPSGGTDNYGYTF.

This chain connects TRBV19 to TRBJ1-5; D is unclear. V was shortened by 4 bases and J by 3 bases, with 16 bases between the two germline ends. Germline CDR1 is LNHDA and CDR2 is SQIVND (reference sequence). The CDR3 length is 16 residues. CDR3 nucleotide sequence: TGTGCCAGTAGTAGGGTTCGACAAGACATCAATCAGCCCCAGCATTTT. Its translation: CASSRVRQDINQPQHF. Using reference TRBV19 and TRBJ1-5 for the parts outside the CDR3, the full variable domain is DGGITQSPKYLFRKEGQNVTLSCEQNLNHDAMYWYRQDPGQGLRLIYYSQIVNDFQKGDIAEGYSVSREKKESFPLTVTSAQKNPTAFYLCASSRVRQDINQPQHFGDGTRLSIL.

The CDR3 protein is CASSLSQGRGYEQYF. The CDR3, as DNA: TGTGCCAGCAGCTTAAGCCAGGGGAGGGGGTACGAGCAGTACTTC. The chain has TRBV7-8 and TRBJ2-7, with D tentatively TRBD2 (7 bases). This CDR3 region has 15 residues. V was trimmed by 2 bases and J by 4 bases, leaving 15 bases between them. CDR1 is SGHVS and CDR2 is FQNEAQ in the germline V gene.

J is TRBJ2-7 and V is TRBV10-3; weak D call: TRBD2 (6 bases). The V gene's germline CDR1 is ENHRY and CDR2 SYGVKD. This CDR3 is 15 amino acids long. V was pared by 3 bases and J by 0 bases, with 12 bases between. CDR3 bases: TGTGCCATCAGTGAAGTAGCGGACATCTCCTACGAGCAGTACTTC. This codes for CAISEVADISYEQYF.

A single count supports this clone. The rearrangement links TRBV9 to TRBJ2-2; unclear D gene. The germline V gene has CDR1 SGDLS and CDR2 YYNGEE. Trimming removed 4 bases at V and 5 bases at J, with 9 bases between. This CDR3 has 13 residues. CDR3 amino acids: CASSPVRTGELFF. CDR3 bases: TGTGCCAGCAGCCCCGTGAGAACCGGGGAGCTGTTTTTT.

The rearrangement links TRBV5-1 to TRBJ2-7, with TRBD2 identical over 10 bases. The CDR3 runs 15 residues. The ends lost 2 bases at V and 0 bases at J; junction bases unmatched: 2. Germline lookup yields CDR1 SGHRS and CDR2 YFSETQ. CDR3 DNA sequence: TGCGCCAGCAGCTTAGGACTAGCGGACTCCTACGAGCAGTACTTC. Protein product: CASSLGLADSYEQYF.

V and J are TRBV14 and TRBJ1-1, with D uncertain. Trimming pared 8 bases from V and 11 bases from J, leaving 18 bases between. CDR1 SGHDN and CDR2 FVKESK come from the germline V gene. This CDR3 contains 12 residues. The CDR3 region has the DNA TGTGCCAGCGGTGGGCCGATCCAAGCGGCTTTCTTT. Translating it yields CASGGPIQAAFF.

The chain carries TRBV18 and TRBJ2-1; 7 positions agree with TRBD2. Losses at the gene ends were 1 base for V and 2 bases for J; bases not matched to a gene: 17. There are 20 residues in the CDR3. Germline V gene lookup returns CDR1 KGHSH and CDR2 LQKENI. The CDR3 nucleotides read TGTGCCAGCTCACCACGGCCAGCGGTACGCCTAAGCGGGACCTACAATGAGCAGTTCTTC. Its translation is CASSPRPAVRLSGTYNEQFF.

The DNA of the CDR3 is TGTGCCAGCAGTTTACGGGGGGGCACTGAAGCTTTCTTT. It codes for CASSLRGGTEAFF. The chain has TRBV28 and TRBJ1-1; D is possibly TRBD1 (5 bases). The ends were cut back, 2 bases at V and 4 bases at J, with 8 bases in the middle. Germline values: CDR1 MDHEN, CDR2 SYDVKM. CDR3 size: 13 residues.

This clone was picked up one time. The rearrangement joins TRBV9 to TRBJ1-3; 7 bases line up with TRBD1. CDR1 and CDR2 (germline): SGDLS, YYNGEE. Trimming removed 3 bases from V and 4 bases from J; junction bases left unmatched: 4. The CDR3 has 14 amino acids. CDR3 bases: TGTGCCAGCAGCGCAGGGACAGCGGGAAACACCATATATTTT. This codes for CASSAGTAGNTIYF.

The V and J genes are TRBV2 and TRBJ2-6; D uncertain. CDR3 length: 14 amino acids. V lost 10 bases and J lost 0, with 10 bases in between. Per germline, CDR1 SNHLY and CDR2 FYNNEI. The CDR3 here is CATTRYSGANVLTF. The CDR3 DNA reads as TGTGCCACAACCCGTTACTCTGGGGCCAACGTCCTGACTTTC.

The V call is TRBV29-1, the J call TRBJ1-1, with a tentative D call TRBD1 (5 bases). The CDR3 extends over 16 amino acids. Per the germline V gene, CDR1 is SQVTM and CDR2 is ANQGSEA. The ends were cut back, 1 base at V and 0 bases at J, with 15 bases in the middle. The CDR3 reads CSVEAAGKTMNTEAFF. CDR3 bases: TGCAGCGTTGAAGCGGCAGGGAAGACCATGAACACTGAAGCTTTCTTT.

This chain connects TRBV4-3 to TRBJ1-2, with 10 bases lining up with TRBD1. Per germline, CDR1 LGHNA and CDR2 YSLEER. The trim removed 6 bases at V and 4 bases at J, leaving 8 bases unmatched. CDR3 size: 15 residues. The CDR3 protein is CASSPGTGDVYGYTF. CDR3 bases: TGCGCCAGCAGTCCCGGGACAGGGGATGTCTATGGCTACACCTTC.

The V gene is TRBV28, the J gene TRBJ1-2, with D possibly TRBD1 on 6 matching bases. CDR3 length equals 14 residues. In germline, CDR1 is MDHEN, CDR2 SYDVKM. V was clipped by 3 bases and J by 4 bases, with 12 bases between them. CDR3 coding DNA: TGTGCCAGCAGTTTCATCAGGGGAGGCTATGGCTACACCTTC. Translated: CASSFIRGGYGYTF.

The chain employs TRBV29-1 and TRBJ1-2; D not resolved. This CDR3 has 13 residues. Germline assignment: CDR1 SQVTM and CDR2 ANQGSEA. The V gene lost 4 bases and the J gene lost 7 bases, with 16 bases spanning the gap. Here the CDR3 DNA reads TGCAGCGTTGTTTTCGGGGTTGGTGCTGGCTACACCTTC. It encodes CSVVFGVGAGYTF.

This clone has a handful of counts. This chain uses TRBV10-2 with TRBJ1-5; D is unclear. CDR3 length: 13 amino acids. Germline-derived CDR1 and CDR2 are WSHSY and SAAADI. V dropped 6 bases and J dropped 3 bases, with 9 bases sitting between them. The DNA for the CDR3 is TGCGCCAGCAGGGGCAGACACAATCAGCCCCAGCATTTT. Encoded protein: CASRGRHNQPQHF.